These 9 T cell receptor beta chains were all obtained from the same sample, sequenced in a study of CD8 T cells in Susac syndrome (dated by TCRdb to the late 2010s). The protocol used for the library was the immunoSEQ multiplex PCR assay. RNA was extracted using the RNeasy kit, and roughly 0.5 to 1 ug of the RNA was reverse transcribed with random hexamers. TCRdb reprocessing: public reads trimmed at Q25 with fastp, clones called with MiXCR, in-frame beta chains kept. For every CDR3 protein sequence, its rows merge into one entry that carries the most common genes and DNA. The sample data list 80,000 to 90,000 distinct CDR3 sequences, and roughly 94% of these were observed just once. The ten largest clones represent approximately 0.49% of the sample. The sequencing sample was made of CD8+ T cells from PBMCs. These receptors were collected from a human donor with Susac syndrome.

This chain joins TRBV20-1 and TRBJ2-7; the D gene is possibly TRBD2 (6 bases). Trimming pared 0 bases from V and 0 bases from J, leaving 12 bases between. Germline loops: CDR1 DFQATT, CDR2 SNEGSKA (reference sequence). This CDR3 contains 15 residues. CDR3 sequence reads: CSARDAAGYSYEQYF. The CDR3 bases are TGCAGTGCTAGAGATGCGGCGGGATACTCCTACGAGCAGTACTTC.

The rearrangement joins TRBV4-1 to TRBJ2-7; TRBD1 aligns across 7 bases. CDR3 length: 15 amino acids. The V gene end was trimmed by 4 bases and the J gene end by 5 bases; junction bases not matched to a gene: 11. Germline-derived CDR1 and CDR2 are MGHRA and YSYEKL. The CDR3 protein is CASSLFDDRVDEQYF. The CDR3 coding sequence is TGCGCCAGCAGCCTATTCGACGACAGGGTCGACGAGCAGTACTTC.

The chain recombines TRBV29-1 with TRBJ2-1, with D perhaps matching TRBD2 (6 bases). Germline V lookup: CDR1 SQVTM, CDR2 ANQGSEA. The CDR3 is made up of 14 amino acids. Trimming removed 6 bases from V and 0 bases from J, with 12 bases in between. Here the CDR3 reads CSVLAVSSYNEQFF. The CDR3 DNA is TGCAGCGTCTTAGCGGTTAGCTCCTACAATGAGCAGTTCTTC.

The rearrangement links TRBV12-3 or TRBV12-4 to TRBJ1-4; D gene ambiguous. Trimming took off 1 base at V and 0 bases at J, with 3 bases between the two ends. The CDR3 consists of 14 residues. The CDR3 region is CASSLGPTNEKLFF. The CDR3 coding sequence is TGTGCCAGCAGTTTAGGGCCAACTAATGAAAAACTGTTTTTT.

The CDR3 coding sequence is TGCAGTGCTAGAGATGTTGGGACAGGGGGCGAAGATACGCAGTATTTT. Its translation is CSARDVGTGGEDTQYF. The chain is built from TRBV20-1 and TRBJ2-3; 12 nucleotides line up with TRBD1. Germline CDR1 is DFQATT and CDR2 is SNEGSKA (reference sequence). The V segment lost 0 bases and the J segment 5 bases; nucleotides outside the gene matches: 6. This CDR3 comprises 16 residues.

V gene TRBV11-2 combines with J gene TRBJ2-7, with D possibly being TRBD2 (6 bases). Trimming shortened V by 0 bases and J by 0 bases, and 12 bases separated the two germline ends. Germline V gives CDR1 SGHAT, CDR2 FQNNGV. CDR3 length equals 16 residues. CDR3 DNA sequence: TGTGCCAGCAGCTTAGAAGTAGCGGTGAGCTCCTACGAGCAGTACTTC. This translates into CASSLEVAVSSYEQYF.

The genes are TRBV10-3 and TRBJ2-1; 8 positions match TRBD1. Germline V gene lookup returns CDR1 ENHRY and CDR2 SYGVKD. This CDR3 region has 14 residues. V lost 4 bases, J lost 1 base, and 0 bases stayed unmatched. The CDR3 coding sequence is TGTGCCATCAGTGGGACAGGGTCCTACAATGAGCAGTTCTTC. Its translation: CAISGTGSYNEQFF.

This chain uses TRBV12-3 or TRBV12-4 with TRBJ2-5; D may be TRBD2 (5 bases). CDR3 length equals 14 residues. Trimming pared 7 bases from V and 3 bases from J, leaving 15 bases between. The CDR3 nucleotides are TGTGCCAGCACCGAGACCCGGGGTGAAGAGACCCAGTACTTC. It is translated as CASTETRGEETQYF.

The chain combines TRBV5-4 with TRBJ2-7; perhaps TRBD1 as D (5 bases). The CDR3 has 12 residues. In germline, CDR1 is SGHNT, CDR2 YYREEE (reference sequence). Trimming pared 2 bases from V and 6 bases from J, leaving 9 bases between. CDR3 nucleotide sequence: TGTGCCAGCAGCTTAAAGCAGGGCGAGCAGTACTTC. Its translation is CASSLKQGEQYF.